This is a list of T cell receptor beta chains from one sample in a study of T-cell memory formation after mild COVID-19. TCRdb reanalysed the 5' RACE reads using MiXCR and keeps one entry per CDR3 protein. This repertoire shows roughly 190,000 distinct CDR3 sequences, about 17% found once; its top ten account for 2% to 3%. The sample taken for sequencing was PBMCs or a T cell subset sorted from them (not recorded which). These receptor sequences come from an adult woman who had mild COVID-19 (a few samples of this study predate the infection). Cell type and time point are not known. Both conserved end residues are part of each CDR3. The order of the fields is J gene, V gene, clone size, D gene, CDR3 DNA, CDR3 protein. D genes are given only for firm matches. Not every row has a clone size; where given, it reads once, few, many or a size class.

>TRBJ2-5|TRBV7-9|few|-
TGTGCCAGCAGCTTAGCGGGTTCCCCCCAGACCCAGTACTTC
CASSLAGSPQTQYF
>TRBJ2-5|TRBV2|-|-
TGTGCCAGCAGTCAAGAGGGGGGCGCGGAGACCCAGTACTTC
CASSQEGGAETQYF
>TRBJ1-1|TRBV12-3/TRBV12-4|many|-
TGTGCCAGCAGAGGACAGCTAGGGAACACTGAAGCTTTCTTT
CASRGQLGNTEAFF
>TRBJ2-7|TRBV10-3|few|TRBD1
TGTGCCATCAGTGGGACAGGTACCTACGAGCAGTACTTC
CAISGTGTYEQYF
>TRBJ2-5|TRBV25-1|-|TRBD1
TGTGCCAGCAGTGCCTACAGGGGCCAAGAGACCCAGTACTTC
CASSAYRGQETQYF
>TRBJ2-1|TRBV5-1|-|TRBD1
TGCGCCAGCAGGACAGGGTTCAATGAGCAGTTCTTC
CASRTGFNEQFF
>TRBJ2-7|TRBV30|few|-
TGTGCCTGGAGTCTTAGGCGGGGTTACGAGCAGTACTTC
CAWSLRRGYEQYF
>TRBJ2-7|TRBV10-3|few|-
TGTGCCATCAGTGAGAGGGCTGGCGCGAGTTCCTACGAGCAGTACTTC
CAISERAGASSYEQYF
>TRBJ2-2|TRBV5-1|-|-
TGCGCCAGCAGTGGGGGCTTGACCGGGGAGCTGTTTTTT
CASSGGLTGELFF
>TRBJ2-7|TRBV3-1|-|TRBD2
TGTGCCAGCAGCCAAGGAGGCGGCGGGGGGGCCCACGAGCAGTACTTC
CASSQGGGGGAHEQYF
>TRBJ1-2|TRBV4-3|few|-
TGCGCCAGCAGCCAAGTAGTATTGGGGACCGGGGGTGGCTACACCTTC
CASSQVVLGTGGGYTF
>TRBJ2-3|TRBV5-1|-|-
TGCGCCAGCAGCTTGAATCTAGATACGCAGTATTTT
CASSLNLDTQYF
>TRBJ1-4|TRBV20-1|-|-
TGCAGTGCTAGCGACCTAACTAATGAAAAACTGTTTTTT
CSASDLTNEKLFF
>TRBJ2-3|TRBV30|once|-
TGTGCCTGGAGTCCACCCACAGATACGCAGTATTTT
CAWSPPTDTQYF
>TRBJ2-3|TRBV27|few|-
TGTGCCAGCAGTACAGGAGATACGCAGTATTTT
CASSTGDTQYF
>TRBJ2-6|TRBV5-5|few|-
TGTGCCAGCAGCTTGTTTTCTGGGGCCAACGTCCTGACTTTC
CASSLFSGANVLTF
>TRBJ2-7|TRBV6-1|-|TRBD1
TGTGCCAGCAGCGTCGGACAGGGGGGGGTCTACGAGCAGTACTTC
CASSVGQGGVYEQYF
>TRBJ2-3|TRBV6-6|few|-
TGTGCCAGCAGTGGGATCAGCGGTTACAGCACAGATACGCAGTATTTT
CASSGISGYSTDTQYF
>TRBJ1-2|TRBV4-3|few|-
TGCGCCAGCAGCCAAGGGCCTCCTCGACAGAACTATGGCTACACCTTC
CASSQGPPRQNYGYTF
>TRBJ2-5|TRBV28|-|-
TGTGCCAGCACCCGATCGTCAGGGGAAGAGACCCAGTACTTC
CASTRSSGEETQYF
>TRBJ1-3|TRBV5-1|few|-
TGCGCCAGCAGCTCAGCGGTTTCAGGAAGCTCTGGAAACACCATATATTTT
CASSSAVSGSSGNTIYF
>TRBJ1-1|TRBV20-1|-|-
TGCAGTGCTAGGAGTGACGAACGCACTGAAGCTTTCTTT
CSARSDERTEAFF
>TRBJ2-1|TRBV7-9|few|-
TGTGCCAGCAGCTTAGTGTCCTACAATGAGCAGTTCTTC
CASSLVSYNEQFF
>TRBJ2-1|TRBV12-3/TRBV12-4|-|-
TGTGCCAGCAGTCCCCCATCGGGGCAGCAGTTCTTC
CASSPPSGQQFF
>TRBJ2-4|TRBV7-8|-|-
TGTGCCAGCAGCTTAGAAAGAGCGGCCAAAAACATTCAGTACTTC
CASSLERAAKNIQYF
>TRBJ1-2|TRBV4-1|few|TRBD1
TGCGCCAGCAGCCAAGGGGCAGGGGGCGGGCGACTCGCCATCCCCTATGGCTACACCTTC
CASSQGAGGGRLAIPYGYTF
>TRBJ2-3|TRBV20-1|-|-
TGCAGTGCTAGTCCGGGGGAGAGTGATACGCAGTATTTT
CSASPGESDTQYF
>TRBJ2-5|TRBV5-1|many|TRBD1
TGCGCCAGCAGCGAGGGACAGGGGGCCCCTTCCCCGAACTTC
CASSEGQGAPSPNF
>TRBJ1-5|TRBV7-9|few|TRBD1
TGTGCCAGCAGCTCTGCTGGGACAGGGGGCTTCAATCAGCCCCAGCATTTT
CASSSAGTGGFNQPQHF
>TRBJ2-3|TRBV12-3/TRBV12-4|few|TRBD2
TGTGCCAGCAGTTTATTGGGGCACGGGGGGGCTAGCACAGATACGCAGTATTTT
CASSLLGHGGASTDTQYF
>TRBJ2-1|TRBV7-2|-|-
TGTGCCAGCAGCTTACGGGTAACAGGGTCTAGTGAGCAGTTCTTC
CASSLRVTGSSEQFF
>TRBJ2-4|TRBV6-5|many|-
TGTGCCAGCAGTTCCGGCCCAGGAAACATTCAGTACTTC
CASSSGPGNIQYF
>TRBJ2-7|TRBV5-1|-|-
TGCGCCAGCAGCTCCACACTTGGCGTTAGCTCCTACGAGCAGTACTTC
CASSSTLGVSSYEQYF